These 19 T cell receptor beta chains were all obtained from the same sample, sequenced in a study of T cell repertoires in cytomegalovirus infection. TCRdb called the reads again in MiXCR, with one record for every CDR3 protein. Here the sample spans about 200,000 distinct CDR3 sequences, roughly 9% being singletons. The specimen was PBMCs. Every receptor here comes from a human donor in good health (CMV status not recorded). Some clones in this sample may be carry-over from other donors' samples.

This clonotype showed up many times. This chain connects TRBV7-2 to TRBJ2-3; D gene ambiguous. The CDR3 totals 14 residues. The germline V gene has CDR1 SGHTA and CDR2 FQGNSA. V lost 1 base, J lost 1 base, and 6 bases lay in between. CDR3 DNA sequence: TGTGCCAGCAGCTTAGACGCGGGCACAGATACGCAGTATTTT. Translation gives CASSLDAGTDTQYF.

This clonotype was detected a few times. The genes are TRBV7-9 and TRBJ1-4; D perhaps matches TRBD1 (6 bases). The V end lost 3 bases, the J end lost 3 bases, and 11 bases lay between the germline ends. The CDR3 contains 15 residues. CDR1 SEHNR and CDR2 FQNEAQ come from the germline V gene (reference sequence). Here the CDR3 DNA reads TGTGCCAGCAGCTTGACAGGCAGCTCTAATGAAAAACTGTTTTTT. Translated: CASSLTGSSNEKLFF.

The CDR3 DNA follows: TGCGCCAGCAGCCCCGGGATTGAAGAGACCCAGTACTTC. Translated: CASSPGIEETQYF. The J gene is TRBJ2-5, the V gene TRBV5-1, with D tentatively TRBD2 (5 bases). Trimming left V 4 bases short and J 3 bases short, with 10 bases between. The CDR3 sequence is 13 residues long. Germline V CDR1 and CDR2: SGHRS, YFSETQ. The full variable domain, in which reference TRBV5-1 and TRBJ2-5 provide the parts outside the CDR3, is KAGVTQTPRYLIKTRGQQVTLSCSPISGHRSVSWYQQTPGQGLQFLFEYFSETQRNKGNFPGRFSGRQFSNSRSEMNVSTLELGDSALYLCASSPGIEETQYFGPGTRLLVL.

V gene TRBV7-4 combines with J gene TRBJ1-2, with D possibly TRBD1 on 5 matching bases. The germline V gene has CDR1 SGHVT and CDR2 SQSDAQ. This CDR3 region has 13 residues. Trimming removed 5 bases from V and 6 bases from J, with 13 bases in between. Here the CDR3 DNA reads TGTGCCAGCAGCAGTGGGACCGGCCATGGCTACACCTTC. It translates to CASSSGTGHGYTF.

This clonotype appeared many times. V is TRBV5-6 and J is TRBJ2-5; D is tentatively TRBD1 or TRBD2 (5 bases each). CDR3 length equals 15 residues. Trimming pared 1 base from V and 2 bases from J, leaving 12 bases between. Looked up from germline, CDR1 is SGHDT and CDR2 is YYEEEE. The CDR3 loop reads CASSLSGTGQETQYF. Written as DNA, the CDR3 is TGTGCCAGCAGCTTGTCGGGGACCGGGCAAGAGACCCAGTACTTC. Full variable domain (missing parts from reference TRBV5-6 and TRBJ2-5): DAGVTQSPTHLIKTRGQQVTLRCSPKSGHDTVSWYQQALGQGPQFIFQYYEEEERQRGNFPDRFSGHQFPNYSSELNVNALLLGDSALYLCASSLSGTGQETQYFGPGTRLLVL.

This clonotype was recorded many times. The J gene is TRBJ2-4, the V gene TRBV7-2; D remains unclear. Trimming took off 4 bases at V and 7 bases at J, with 8 bases between the two ends. Germline loops: CDR1 SGHTA, CDR2 FQGNSA. CDR3 length: 12 residues. CDR3 region: CASSSPDNIQYF. The CDR3 DNA is TGTGCCAGCAGCTCCCCTGACAACATTCAGTACTTC.

Ten or more counts support this clonotype. The V call is TRBV27, the J call TRBJ2-7; 9 bases are a match to TRBD1. Germline assignment: CDR1 MNHEY and CDR2 SMNVEV (reference sequence). V lost 5 bases, J lost 6 bases, and 8 bases stayed unmatched. The CDR3 spans 14 residues. CDR3 bases: TGTGCCAGCAGTCGAGTACAGGGGGCGGGCGAGCAGTACTTC. Residues: CASSRVQGAGEQYF.

This clonotype was counted between two and nine times. The V gene is TRBV19, the J gene TRBJ2-1; TRBD2 matches at 9 bases. V lost 3 bases to trimming and J lost 12 bases; unmatched junction nucleotides: 6. Germline-derived CDR1 and CDR2 are LNHDA and SQIVND (reference sequence). The CDR3 is made up of 13 amino acids. CDR3 sequence reads: CASSISRGGGQFF. The CDR3 coding sequence is TGTGCCAGTAGTATTTCGCGGGGGGGGGGGCAGTTCTTC.

This clonotype was detected many times. The chain combines TRBV10-3 with TRBJ2-2, with D uncertain. CDR1 ENHRY and CDR2 SYGVKD come from the germline V gene. The CDR3 covers 12 residues. V was clipped by 7 bases and J by 4 bases, with 7 bases between them. This CDR3 is CAIIASTGELFF. The CDR3 DNA sequence: TGTGCCATCATCGCTAGCACCGGGGAGCTGTTTTTT.

This clonotype occurred many times. This rearrangement joins TRBV7-9 to TRBJ2-7; TRBD1 agrees at 7 bases. There are 14 residues in the CDR3. The V gene end was trimmed by 4 bases and the J gene end by 7 bases; junction bases not matched to a gene: 10. Germline CDR1 is SEHNR and CDR2 is FQNEAQ (reference sequence). CDR3 loop: CASSSYIGTAEQYF. The DNA for the CDR3 is TGTGCCAGCAGCTCGTATATTGGGACAGCTGAGCAGTACTTC.

This clonotype was counted many times. This chain connects TRBV28 to TRBJ1-1; D might be TRBD1 (5 bases). V was trimmed by 7 bases and J by 3 bases, leaving 15 bases between them. Germline V CDR1 and CDR2: MDHEN, SYDVKM. The CDR3 spans 14 residues. Written as DNA, the CDR3 is TGTGCCAGCAAAATGGGGGACGGACACACTGAAGCTTTCTTT. Translated: CASKMGDGHTEAFF.

In this sample, this clonotype turned up many times. V is TRBV6-2 or TRBV6-3 and J is TRBJ1-5; 8 nucleotides line up with TRBD1. Germline values: CDR1 MNHEY, CDR2 SVGEGT. The CDR3 extends over 16 amino acids. The V segment lost 2 bases and the J segment 3 bases; nucleotides outside the gene matches: 6. DNA for the CDR3: TGTGCCAGCAGTTACCCGACAGGGGCTCTCAATCAGCCCCAGCATTTT. Translating it yields CASSYPTGALNQPQHF.

This clonotype was observed at least ten times. This sequence joins TRBV29-1 and TRBJ1-1, with 8 bases fitting TRBD1. The length of the CDR3 is 15 residues. V dropped 7 bases and J dropped 4; count of bases not matched to a gene: 14. From germline, CDR1 is SQVTM and CDR2 ANQGSEA. The DNA of the CDR3 is TGCAGCGGACTAGGACAGGGATCCCGCGGCACTGAAGCTTTCTTT. This gives the protein CSGLGQGSRGTEAFF.

About this clonotype itself: A much larger clone lies one base from this, so it may be a read error. The V gene is TRBV7-2, the J gene TRBJ2-1, with D perhaps matching TRBD1 (6 bases). This CDR3 comprises 13 residues. The V end lost 1 base, the J end lost 9 bases, and 10 bases lay between the germline ends. Germline values: CDR1 SGHTA, CDR2 FQGNSA. This CDR3 reads CASSLVRGSEQFF. In nucleotides, the CDR3 is TGTGCCAGCAGCTTAGTAAGGGGGAGTGAGCAGTTCTTC.

This clonotype was counted between two and nine times. The chain recombines TRBV5-4 with TRBJ1-2; 8 bases are shared with TRBD1. The CDR3 sequence is 14 residues long. Trimming took 3 bases from V and 8 from J; bases not matched to a gene: 9. Per germline, CDR1 SGHNT and CDR2 YYREEE (reference sequence). Here the CDR3 DNA reads TGTGCCAGCAGCTCAACCGGGACAGGCGCCGGCTACACCTTC. As protein: CASSSTGTGAGYTF.

In this sample, this clonotype turned up many times. The genes are TRBV14 and TRBJ2-2; D possibly corresponds to TRBD1 (6 bases). Looked up from germline, CDR1 is SGHDN and CDR2 is FVKESK. This CDR3 is built from 15 residues. V dropped 9 bases and J dropped 0 bases, with 14 bases sitting between them. The CDR3 coding sequence is TGTGCCAGACAAATGGGACACACGAACACCGGGGAGCTGTTTTTT. Protein: CARQMGHTNTGELFF.

Ten or more counts support this clonotype. The CDR3 DNA is TGTGCCAGCAGCCCGGGGGACAGGGGGACCGGGGAGCTGTTTTTT. Translation gives CASSPGDRGTGELFF. This chain links TRBV5-6 with TRBJ2-2; 11 bases line up with TRBD1. Per the germline V gene, CDR1 is SGHDT and CDR2 is YYEEEE. The trim removed 4 bases at V and 5 bases at J, leaving 4 bases unmatched. This CDR3 is 15 amino acids long. Full variable domain (outside the CDR3, taken from reference TRBV5-6 and TRBJ2-2): DAGVTQSPTHLIKTRGQQVTLRCSPKSGHDTVSWYQQALGQGPQFIFQYYEEEERQRGNFPDRFSGHQFPNYSSELNVNALLLGDSALYLCASSPGDRGTGELFFGEGSRLTVL.

This clonotype was detected a few times. The chain joins TRBV5-6 to TRBJ1-2; 9 bases map to TRBD1. CDR1 and CDR2 from the germline V gene are SGHDT and YYEEEE. This CDR3 comprises 14 residues. V lost 4 bases to trimming and J lost 7 bases; unmatched junction nucleotides: 8. CDR3 protein: CASSPDRGAGGYTF. CDR3 DNA: TGTGCCAGCAGCCCCGACAGGGGGGCAGGTGGCTACACCTTC.

This clonotype occurred many times. This chain connects TRBV27 to TRBJ1-1; D is possibly TRBD1 (6 bases). Germline values: CDR1 MNHEY, CDR2 SMNVEV (reference sequence). This CDR3 contains 14 residues. The V and J ends lost 4 bases and 4 bases respectively, with 13 bases between them. CDR3 nucleotides: TGTGCCAGCAGTTACACAGGGTTCGGCACTGAAGCTTTCTTT. Amino acids: CASSYTGFGTEAFF.